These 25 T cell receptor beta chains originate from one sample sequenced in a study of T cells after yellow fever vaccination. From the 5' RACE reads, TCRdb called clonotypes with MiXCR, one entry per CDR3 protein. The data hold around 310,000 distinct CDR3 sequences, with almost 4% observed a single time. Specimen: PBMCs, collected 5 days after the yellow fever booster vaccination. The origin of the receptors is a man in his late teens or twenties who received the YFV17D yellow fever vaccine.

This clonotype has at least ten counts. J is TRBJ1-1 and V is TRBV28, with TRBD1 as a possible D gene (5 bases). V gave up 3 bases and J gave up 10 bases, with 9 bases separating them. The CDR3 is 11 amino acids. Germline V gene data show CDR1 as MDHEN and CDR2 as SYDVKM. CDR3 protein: CASSLGRAAFF. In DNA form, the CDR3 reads TGTGCCAGCAGTTTGGGGCGGGCAGCTTTCTTT. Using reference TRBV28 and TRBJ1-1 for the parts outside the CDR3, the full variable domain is DVKVTQSSRYLVKRTGEKVFLECVQDMDHENMFWYRQDPGLGLRLIYFSYDVKMKEKGDIPEGYSVSREKKERFSLILESASTNQTSMYLCASSLGRAAFFGQGTRLTVV.

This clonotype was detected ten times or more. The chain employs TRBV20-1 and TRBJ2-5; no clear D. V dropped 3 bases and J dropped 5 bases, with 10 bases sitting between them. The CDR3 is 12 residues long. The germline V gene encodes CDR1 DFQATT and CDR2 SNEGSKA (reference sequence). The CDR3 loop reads CSASAVGETQYF. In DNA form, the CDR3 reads TGCAGTGCTAGCGCGGTGGGGGAGACCCAGTACTTC.

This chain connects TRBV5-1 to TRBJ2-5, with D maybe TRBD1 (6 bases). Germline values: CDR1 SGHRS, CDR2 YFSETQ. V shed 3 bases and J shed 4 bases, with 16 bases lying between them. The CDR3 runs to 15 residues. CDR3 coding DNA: TGCGCCAGCAGCTCCTATGTACAGGGTGGAGAGACCCAGTACTTC. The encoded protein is CASSSYVQGGETQYF.

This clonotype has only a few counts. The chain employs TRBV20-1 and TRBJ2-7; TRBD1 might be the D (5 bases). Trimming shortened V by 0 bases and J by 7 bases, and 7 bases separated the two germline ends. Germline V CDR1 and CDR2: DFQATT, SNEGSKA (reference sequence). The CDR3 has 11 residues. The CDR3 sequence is CSARDGAEQYV. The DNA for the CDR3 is TGCAGTGCTAGAGATGGGGCAGAGCAGTACGTC.

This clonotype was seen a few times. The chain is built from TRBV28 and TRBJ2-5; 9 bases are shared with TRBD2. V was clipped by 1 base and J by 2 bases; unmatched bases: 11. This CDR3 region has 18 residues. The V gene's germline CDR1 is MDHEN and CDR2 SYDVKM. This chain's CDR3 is CASSLSAAGGPAQETQYF. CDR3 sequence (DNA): TGTGCCAGCAGTTTATCGGCGGCGGGGGGGCCCGCTCAAGAGACCCAGTACTTC.

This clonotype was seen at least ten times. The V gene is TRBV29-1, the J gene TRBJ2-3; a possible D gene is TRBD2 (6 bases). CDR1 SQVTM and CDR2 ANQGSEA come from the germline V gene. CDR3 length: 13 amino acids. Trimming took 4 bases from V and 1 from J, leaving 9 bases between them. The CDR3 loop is CSVVGGGTDTQYF. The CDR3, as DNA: TGCAGCGTTGTAGGCGGGGGCACAGATACGCAGTATTTT.

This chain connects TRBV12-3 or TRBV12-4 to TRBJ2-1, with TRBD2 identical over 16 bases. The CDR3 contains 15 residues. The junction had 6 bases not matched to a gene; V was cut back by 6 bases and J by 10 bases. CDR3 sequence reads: CASRGTSGGAREQFF. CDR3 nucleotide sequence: TGTGCCAGCAGGGGGACTAGCGGGGGGGCCAGAGAGCAGTTCTTC.

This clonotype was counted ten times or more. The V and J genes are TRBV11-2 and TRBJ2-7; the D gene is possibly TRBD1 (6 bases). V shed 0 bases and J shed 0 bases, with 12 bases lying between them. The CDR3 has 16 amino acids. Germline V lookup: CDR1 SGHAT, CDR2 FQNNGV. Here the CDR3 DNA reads TGTGCCAGCAGCTTAGAACAGGGTGGGGGCTCCTACGAGCAGTACGTC. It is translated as CASSLEQGGGSYEQYV.

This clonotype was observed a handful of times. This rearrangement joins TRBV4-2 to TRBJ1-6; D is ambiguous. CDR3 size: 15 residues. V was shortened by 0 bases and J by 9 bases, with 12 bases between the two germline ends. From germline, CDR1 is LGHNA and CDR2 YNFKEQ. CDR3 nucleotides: TGTGCCAGCAGCCAAGATTCAGAGGGTGGTTCACCCCTCCACTTT. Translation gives CASSQDSEGGSPLHF.

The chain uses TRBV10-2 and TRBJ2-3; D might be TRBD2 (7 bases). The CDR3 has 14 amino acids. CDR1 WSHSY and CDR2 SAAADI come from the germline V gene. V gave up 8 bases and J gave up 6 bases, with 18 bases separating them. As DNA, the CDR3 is TGCGCCAGCGGCATTCGGGGGGCCAGCGATACGCAGTATTTT. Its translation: CASGIRGASDTQYF.

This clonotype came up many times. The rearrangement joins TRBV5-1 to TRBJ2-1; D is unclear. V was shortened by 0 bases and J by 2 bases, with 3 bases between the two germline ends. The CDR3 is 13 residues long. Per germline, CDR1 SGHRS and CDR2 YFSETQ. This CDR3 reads CASSLVPYNEQFF. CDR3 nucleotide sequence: TGCGCCAGCAGCTTGGTGCCCTACAATGAGCAGTTCTTC.

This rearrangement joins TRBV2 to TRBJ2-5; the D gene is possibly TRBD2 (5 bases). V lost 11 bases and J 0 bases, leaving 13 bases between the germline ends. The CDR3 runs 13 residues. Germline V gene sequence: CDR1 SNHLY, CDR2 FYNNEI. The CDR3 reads CAHSGGYQETQYF. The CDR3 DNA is TGTGCCCATTCTGGAGGATACCAAGAGACCCAGTACTTC.

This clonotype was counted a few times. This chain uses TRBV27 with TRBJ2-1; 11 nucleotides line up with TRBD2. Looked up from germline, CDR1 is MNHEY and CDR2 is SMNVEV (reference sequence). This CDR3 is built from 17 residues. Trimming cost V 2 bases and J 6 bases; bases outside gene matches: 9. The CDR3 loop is CASSLGASGGRTNEQFF. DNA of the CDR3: TGTGCCAGCAGTTTAGGGGCTAGCGGGGGGCGTACCAATGAGCAGTTCTTC.

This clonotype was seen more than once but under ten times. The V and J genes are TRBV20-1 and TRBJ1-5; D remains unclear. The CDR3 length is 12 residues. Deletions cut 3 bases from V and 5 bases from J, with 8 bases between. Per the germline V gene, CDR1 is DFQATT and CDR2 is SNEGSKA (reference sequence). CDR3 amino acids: CSARLSHQPQHF. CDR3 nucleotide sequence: TGCAGTGCTAGGTTGTCACATCAGCCCCAGCATTTT.

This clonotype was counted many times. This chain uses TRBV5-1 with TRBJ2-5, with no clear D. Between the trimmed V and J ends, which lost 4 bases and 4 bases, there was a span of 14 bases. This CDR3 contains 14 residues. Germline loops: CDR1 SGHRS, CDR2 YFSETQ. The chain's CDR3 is CASSPGTPGETQYF. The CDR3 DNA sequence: TGCGCCAGCAGCCCCGGAACCCCGGGAGAGACCCAGTACTTC.

CDR3 DNA sequence: TGTGCCAGCAGCTTGGATGGGGCAGGTAGCACAGATACGCAGTATTTT. Its protein is CASSLDGAGSTDTQYF. The chain carries TRBV5-8 and TRBJ2-3, with a weak D call TRBD1 (5 bases). This CDR3 spans 16 amino acids. Trimming stripped 0 bases from V and 0 bases from J, with 11 bases between. CDR1 SGHTS and CDR2 YDEGEE come from the germline V gene.

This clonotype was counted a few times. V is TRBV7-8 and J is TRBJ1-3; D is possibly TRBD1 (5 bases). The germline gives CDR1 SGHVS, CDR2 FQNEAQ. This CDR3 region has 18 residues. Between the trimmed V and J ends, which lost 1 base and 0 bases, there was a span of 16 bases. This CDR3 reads CASSLVVGTFRSGNTIYF. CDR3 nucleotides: TGTGCCAGCAGCTTAGTAGTTGGGACTTTCCGCTCTGGAAACACCATATATTTT. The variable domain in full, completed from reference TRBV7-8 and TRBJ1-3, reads GAGVSQSPRYKVAKRGQDVALRCDPISGHVSLFWYQQALGQGPEFLTYFQNEAQLDKSGLPSDRFFAERPEGSVSTLKIQRTQQEDSAVYLCASSLVVGTFRSGNTIYFGEGSWLTVV.

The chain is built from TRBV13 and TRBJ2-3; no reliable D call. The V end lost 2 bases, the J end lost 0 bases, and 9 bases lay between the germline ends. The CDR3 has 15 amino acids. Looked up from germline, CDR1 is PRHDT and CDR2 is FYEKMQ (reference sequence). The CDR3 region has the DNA TGTGCCAGCAGCTTATTTTGGGGAAGCACAGATACGCAGTATTTT. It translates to CASSLFWGSTDTQYF.

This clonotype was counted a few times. As DNA, the CDR3 is TGCGCCAGCAGCCCGGACTCGGTAAACACCGGGGAGCTGTTTTTT. Its protein product is CASSPDSVNTGELFF. The chain combines TRBV5-1 with TRBJ2-2; possibly TRBD2 for D (5 bases). The CDR3 length is 15 residues. Germline V CDR1 and CDR2: SGHRS, YFSETQ. V dropped 4 bases and J dropped 2 bases, with 12 bases sitting between them.

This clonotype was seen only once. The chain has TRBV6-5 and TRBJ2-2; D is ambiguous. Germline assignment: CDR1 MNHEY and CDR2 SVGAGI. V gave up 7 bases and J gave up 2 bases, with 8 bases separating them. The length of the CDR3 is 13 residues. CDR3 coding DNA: TGTGCCAGCACCCCGCTCAACACCGGGGAGCTGTTTTTT. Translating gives CASTPLNTGELFF.

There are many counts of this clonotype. The CDR3 protein is CASSPGVYGDTTYEQYF. The DNA of the CDR3 is TGTGCCAGCTCACCTGGGGTTTATGGGGACACAACCTACGAGCAGTACTTC. The chain has TRBV18 and TRBJ2-7; TRBD1 might be the D (6 bases). Germline V gives CDR1 KGHSH, CDR2 LQKENI. V was trimmed by 3 bases and J by 2 bases, leaving 20 bases between them. This CDR3 has 17 residues.

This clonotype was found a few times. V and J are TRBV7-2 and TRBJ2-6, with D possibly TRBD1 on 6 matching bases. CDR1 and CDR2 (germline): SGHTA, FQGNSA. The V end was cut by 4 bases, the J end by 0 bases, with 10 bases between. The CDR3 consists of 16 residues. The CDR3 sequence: CASSSRTASGANVLTF. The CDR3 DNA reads TGTGCCAGCAGCTCAAGGACAGCCTCTGGGGCCAACGTCCTGACTTTC.

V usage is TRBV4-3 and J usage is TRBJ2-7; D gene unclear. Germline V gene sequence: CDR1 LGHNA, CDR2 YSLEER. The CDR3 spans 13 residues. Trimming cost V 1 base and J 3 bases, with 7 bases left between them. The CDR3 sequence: CASSQGGSYEQYF. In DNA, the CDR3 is TGCGCCAGCAGCCAAGGCGGAAGCTACGAGCAGTACTTC.

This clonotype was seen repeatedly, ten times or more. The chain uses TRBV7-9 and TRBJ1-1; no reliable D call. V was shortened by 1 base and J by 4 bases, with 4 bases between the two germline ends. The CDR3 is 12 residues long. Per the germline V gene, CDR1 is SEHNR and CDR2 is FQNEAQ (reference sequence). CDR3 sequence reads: CASSLVTTEAFF. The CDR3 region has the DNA TGTGCCAGCAGCTTAGTGACCACTGAAGCTTTCTTT.

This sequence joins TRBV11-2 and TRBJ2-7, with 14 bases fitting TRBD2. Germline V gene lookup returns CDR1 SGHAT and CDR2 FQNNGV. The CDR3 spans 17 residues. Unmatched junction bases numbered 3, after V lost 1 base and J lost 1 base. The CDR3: CASSLGGLAGVSYEQYF. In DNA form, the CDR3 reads TGTGCCAGCAGCTTAGGGGGACTAGCGGGGGTTTCCTACGAGCAGTACTTC.